The T cell receptor beta chain described here comes from a study of shared clonotypes between healthy human individuals. Overall study findings and caveats: Sharing across a few donors was seen in 4% to 5.5% of naive CD4 clonotypes.

A note on this clone: Its antigen is unidentified.

In germline, CDR1 is SGHNT, CDR2 YYREEE (reference sequence). This CDR3 contains 16 residues. The V end lost 4 bases, the J end lost 0 bases, and 14 bases lay between the germline ends. DNA at 200 ng, 25,000 to 30,000 T cell genomes, went into sorted-subset replicate PCRs. Only in-frame clones appear in the TCRdb table, and some are missing; sequencing was by immunoSEQ multiplex PCR. The sample includes over a million clones, 95% to 99% seen only once; the top ten take approximately 0.44%. Sequenced input: naive CD4+ T cells sorted from blood. Subset: CD45RA+ positively selected. The receptor comes from a man in his thirties or forties in good health. V usage is TRBV5-4 and J usage is TRBJ1-5; a possible D gene is TRBD1 (5 bases). Here the CDR3 reads CASSDGQRFSNQPQHF. The CDR3 DNA sequence: TGTGCCAGCAGCGACGGACAACGGTTTAGCAATCAGCCCCAGCATTTT.